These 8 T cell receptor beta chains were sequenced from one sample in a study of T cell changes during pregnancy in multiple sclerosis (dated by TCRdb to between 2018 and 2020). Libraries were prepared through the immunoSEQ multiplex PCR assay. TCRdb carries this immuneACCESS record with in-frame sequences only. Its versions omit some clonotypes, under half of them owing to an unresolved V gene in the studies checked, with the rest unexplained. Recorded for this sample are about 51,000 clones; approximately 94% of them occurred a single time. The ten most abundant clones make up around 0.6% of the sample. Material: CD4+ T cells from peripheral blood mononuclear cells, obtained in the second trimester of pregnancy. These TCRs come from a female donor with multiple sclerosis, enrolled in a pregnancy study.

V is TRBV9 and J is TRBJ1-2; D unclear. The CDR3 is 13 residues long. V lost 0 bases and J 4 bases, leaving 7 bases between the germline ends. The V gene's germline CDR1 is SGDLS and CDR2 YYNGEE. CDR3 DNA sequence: TGTGCCAGCAGCGTAGCCGGTGGCTATGGCTACACCTTC. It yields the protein CASSVAGGYGYTF.

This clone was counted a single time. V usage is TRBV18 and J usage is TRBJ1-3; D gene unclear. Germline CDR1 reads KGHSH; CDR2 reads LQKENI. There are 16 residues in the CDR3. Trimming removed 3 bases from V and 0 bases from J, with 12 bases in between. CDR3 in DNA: TGTGCCAGCTCACCCCCCGGGTGGAGCTCTGGAAACACCATATATTTT. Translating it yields CASSPPGWSSGNTIYF.

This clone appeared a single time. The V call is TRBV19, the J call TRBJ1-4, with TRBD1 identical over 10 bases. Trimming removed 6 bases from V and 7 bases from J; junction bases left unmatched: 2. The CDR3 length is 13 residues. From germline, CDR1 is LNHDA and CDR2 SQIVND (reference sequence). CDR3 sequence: CASRGQGTEKLFF. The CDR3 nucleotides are TGTGCCAGTAGGGGACAGGGGACTGAAAAACTGTTTTTT. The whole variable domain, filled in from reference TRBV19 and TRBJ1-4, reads DGGITQSPKYLFRKEGQNVTLSCEQNLNHDAMYWYRQDPGQGLRLIYYSQIVNDFQKGDIAEGYSVSREKKESFPLTVTSAQKNPTAFYLCASRGQGTEKLFFGSGTQLSVL.

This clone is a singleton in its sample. CDR3 DNA: TGTGCCAGCAGCCCCCGGGGGACAGGTGGAAACACCATATATTTT. This encodes CASSPRGTGGNTIYF. V is TRBV7-2 and J is TRBJ1-3; 8 nucleotides align to TRBD1. CDR3 length: 15 amino acids. Germline V lookup: CDR1 SGHTA, CDR2 FQGNSA. V trimming: 5 bases; J trimming: 3 bases; junction bases outside the gene matches: 6.

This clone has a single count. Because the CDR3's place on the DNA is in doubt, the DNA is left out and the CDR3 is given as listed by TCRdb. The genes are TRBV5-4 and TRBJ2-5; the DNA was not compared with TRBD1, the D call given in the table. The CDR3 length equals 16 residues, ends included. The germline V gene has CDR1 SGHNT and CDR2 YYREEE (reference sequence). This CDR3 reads CASSSSPDRVEETQYF.

The CDR3 nucleotides are TGTGCCAGCAGCCCCACGACAGGAACCTACGAGCAGTACTTC. It yields the protein CASSPTTGTYEQYF. The chain couples TRBV2 to TRBJ2-7; TRBD1 is a possible D gene (6 bases). V shed 6 bases and J shed 2 bases, with 14 bases lying between them. The CDR3 covers 14 residues. Germline V gene lookup returns CDR1 SNHLY and CDR2 FYNNEI.

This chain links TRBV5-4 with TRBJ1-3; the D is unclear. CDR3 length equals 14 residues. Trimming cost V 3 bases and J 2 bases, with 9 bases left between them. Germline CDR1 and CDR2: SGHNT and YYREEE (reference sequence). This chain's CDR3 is CASSSHSTGNTIYF. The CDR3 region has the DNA TGTGCCAGCAGCTCCCACAGTACTGGAAACACCATATATTTT. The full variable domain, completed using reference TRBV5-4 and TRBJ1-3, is ETGVTQSPTHLIKTRGQQVTLRCSSQSGHNTVSWYQQALGQGPQFIFQYYREEENGRGNFPPRFSGLQFPNYSSELNVNALELDDSALYLCASSSHSTGNTIYFGEGSWLTVV.

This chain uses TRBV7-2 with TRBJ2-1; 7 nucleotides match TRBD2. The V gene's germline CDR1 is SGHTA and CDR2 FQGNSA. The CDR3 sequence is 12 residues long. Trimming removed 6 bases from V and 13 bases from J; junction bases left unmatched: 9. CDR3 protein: CASSAGQTSQFF. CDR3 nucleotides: TGTGCCAGCAGTGCCGGGCAGACTAGCCAGTTCTTC.